This T cell receptor (beta chain) was sequenced in a study of blood T cell repertoires in COVID-19. Clones were sequenced by immunoSEQ multiplex PCR, and TCRdb holds only the in-frame ones, with some missing. This table holds tens of thousands of clones, 87% found once. This CDR3 comprises 16 residues. Germline values: CDR1 SGHTA, CDR2 FQGNSA. V was clipped by 1 base and J by 3 bases; unmatched bases: 6. V and J are TRBV7-2 and TRBJ2-7; 10 positions match TRBD1. Material for sequencing was peripheral blood. The TCR was taken from a human donor in a cohort sampled during active COVID-19. The CDR3 DNA follows: TGTGCCAGCAGCTTAGAGTGGACAGGGGGGCTCTACGAGCAGTACTTC. Translating gives CASSLEWTGGLYEQYF.